This T cell receptor beta chain was identified during a study of shared clonotypes between healthy human individuals. Only in-frame clones appear in the TCRdb table, and some are missing; sequencing was by immunoSEQ multiplex PCR. The sample contains about 470,000 clones, 70% to 80% of which appear only once. This receptor was identified in a woman aged 40 to 49 in good health. Some clones in this sample may be carry-over from other donors' samples. Material for sequencing was PBMCs.

In DNA form, the CDR3 reads TGTGCCAGCAGTTCTCGGACAGGGGGCCTTAGGGCTAGCAATCAGCCCCAGCATTTT. This gives the protein CASSSRTGGLRASNQPQHF. V and J are TRBV28 and TRBJ1-5; TRBD1 matches 11 bases. This CDR3 contains 19 residues. Trimming at V came to 4 bases and at J to 0 bases, leaving 11 bases not matched to a gene. Germline V gene sequence: CDR1 MDHEN, CDR2 SYDVKM.